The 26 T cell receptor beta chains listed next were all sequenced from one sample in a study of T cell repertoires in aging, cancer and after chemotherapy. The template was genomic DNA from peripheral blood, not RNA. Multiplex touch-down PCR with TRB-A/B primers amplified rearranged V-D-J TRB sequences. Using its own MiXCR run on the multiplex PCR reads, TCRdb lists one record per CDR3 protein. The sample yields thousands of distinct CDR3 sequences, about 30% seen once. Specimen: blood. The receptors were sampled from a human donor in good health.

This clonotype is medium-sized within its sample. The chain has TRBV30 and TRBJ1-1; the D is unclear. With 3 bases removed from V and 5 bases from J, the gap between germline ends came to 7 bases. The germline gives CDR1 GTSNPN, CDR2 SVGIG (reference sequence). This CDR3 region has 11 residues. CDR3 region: CAWSPRTEAFF. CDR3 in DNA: TGTGCCTGGAGCCCGCGGACTGAAGCTTTCTTT. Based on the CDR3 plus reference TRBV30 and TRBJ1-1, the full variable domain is SQTIHQWPATLVQPVGSPLSLECTVEGTSNPNLYWYRQAAGRGLQLLFYSVGIGQISSEVPQNLSASRPQDRQFILSSKKLLLSDSGFYLCAWSPRTEAFFGQGTRLTVV.

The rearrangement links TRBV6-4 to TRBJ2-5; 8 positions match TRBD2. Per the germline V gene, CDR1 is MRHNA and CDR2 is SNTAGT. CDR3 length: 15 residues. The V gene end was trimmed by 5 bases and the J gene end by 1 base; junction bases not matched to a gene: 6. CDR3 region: CASSSIAGSQETQYF. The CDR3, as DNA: TGTGCCAGCAGTTCTATAGCGGGAAGCCAAGAGACCCAGTACTTC.

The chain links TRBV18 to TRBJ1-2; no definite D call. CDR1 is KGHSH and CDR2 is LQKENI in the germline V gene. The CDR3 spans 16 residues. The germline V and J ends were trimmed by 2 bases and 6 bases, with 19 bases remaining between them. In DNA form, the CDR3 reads TGTGCCAGCTCACCATTGTCAGCCTATAAGAAGAATGGCTACACCTTC. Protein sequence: CASSPLSAYKKNGYTF. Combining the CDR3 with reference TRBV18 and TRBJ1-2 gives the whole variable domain NAGVMQNPRHLVRRRGQEARLRCSPMKGHSHVYWYRQLPEEGLKFMVYLQKENIIDESGMPKERFSAEFPKEGPSILRIQQVVRGDSAAYFCASSPLSAYKKNGYTFGSGTRLTVV.

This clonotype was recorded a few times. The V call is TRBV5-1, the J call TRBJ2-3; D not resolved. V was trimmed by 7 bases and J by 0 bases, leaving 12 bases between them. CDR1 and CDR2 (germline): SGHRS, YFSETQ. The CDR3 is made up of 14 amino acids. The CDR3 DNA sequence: TGCGCCAGCCGCACATACTTAAGCACAGATACGCAGTATTTT. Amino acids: CASRTYLSTDTQYF.

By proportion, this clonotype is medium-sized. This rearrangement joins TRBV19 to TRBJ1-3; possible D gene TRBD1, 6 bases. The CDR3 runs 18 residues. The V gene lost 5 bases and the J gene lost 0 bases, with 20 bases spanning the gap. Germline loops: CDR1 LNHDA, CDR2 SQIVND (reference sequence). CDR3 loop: CASSSPPLGQNSGNTIYF. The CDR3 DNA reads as TGTGCCAGTAGTTCCCCACCTTTGGGACAAAACTCTGGAAACACCATATATTTT.

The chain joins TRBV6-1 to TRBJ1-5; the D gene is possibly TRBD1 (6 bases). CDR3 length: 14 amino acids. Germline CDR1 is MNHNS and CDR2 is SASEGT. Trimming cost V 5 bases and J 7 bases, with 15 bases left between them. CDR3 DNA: TGTGCCAGCAGTCCAGGGGCCCCGAGGCAGCCCCAGCATTTT. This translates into CASSPGAPRQPQHF.

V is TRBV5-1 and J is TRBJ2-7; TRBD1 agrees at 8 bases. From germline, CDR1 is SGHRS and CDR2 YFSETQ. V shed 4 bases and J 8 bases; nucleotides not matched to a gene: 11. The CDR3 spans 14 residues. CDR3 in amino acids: CASSPLDRDGQQYF. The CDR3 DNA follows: TGCGCCAGCAGCCCACTGGACAGGGATGGGCAGCAGTACTTC.

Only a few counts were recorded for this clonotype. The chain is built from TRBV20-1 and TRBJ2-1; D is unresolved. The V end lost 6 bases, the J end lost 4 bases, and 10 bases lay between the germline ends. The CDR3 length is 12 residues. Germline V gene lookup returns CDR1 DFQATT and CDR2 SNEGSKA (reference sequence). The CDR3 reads CSAQREYNEQFF. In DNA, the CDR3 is TGCAGTGCCCAGCGAGAGTACAATGAGCAGTTCTTC.

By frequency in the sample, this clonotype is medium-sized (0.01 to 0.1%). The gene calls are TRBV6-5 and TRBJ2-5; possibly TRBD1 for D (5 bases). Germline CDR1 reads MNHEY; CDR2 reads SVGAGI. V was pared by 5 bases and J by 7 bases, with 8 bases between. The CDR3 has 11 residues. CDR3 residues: CASSNQGTQYF. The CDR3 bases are TGTGCCAGCAGTAACCAGGGGACCCAGTACTTC.

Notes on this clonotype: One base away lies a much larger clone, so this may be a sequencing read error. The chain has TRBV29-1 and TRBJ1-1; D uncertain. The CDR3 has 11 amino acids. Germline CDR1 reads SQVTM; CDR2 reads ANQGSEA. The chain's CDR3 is CSVADNIEAFF. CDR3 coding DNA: TGCAGCGTTGCAGATAACATTGAAGCTTTCTTT.

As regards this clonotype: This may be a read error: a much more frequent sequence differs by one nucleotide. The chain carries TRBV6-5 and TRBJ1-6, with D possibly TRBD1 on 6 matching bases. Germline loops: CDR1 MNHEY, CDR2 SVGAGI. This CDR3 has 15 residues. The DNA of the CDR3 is TGTGCCAGCATTTACCACAGGGTGGAGAATTCACCCCTCCACTTT. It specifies CASIYHRVENSPLHF.

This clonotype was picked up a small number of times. The CDR3 loop is CASSRGGQSSGNTIYF. The CDR3 nucleotides read TGTGCCAGCAGCCGGGGTGGACAGAGCTCTGGAAACACCATATATTTT. The chain joins TRBV11-3 to TRBJ1-3, with a tentative D call TRBD1 (6 bases). The CDR3 totals 16 residues. Germline V CDR1 and CDR2: SGHNT, YENEEA. Trimming shortened V by 5 bases and J by 0 bases, and 14 bases separated the two germline ends. Complete variable domain (other parts from reference TRBV11-3 and TRBJ1-3): EAGVVQSPRYKIIEKKQPVAFWCNPISGHNTLYWYLQNLGQGPELLIRYENEEAVDDSQLPKDRFSAERLKGVDSTLKIQPAELGDSAVYLCASSRGGQSSGNTIYFGEGSWLTVV.

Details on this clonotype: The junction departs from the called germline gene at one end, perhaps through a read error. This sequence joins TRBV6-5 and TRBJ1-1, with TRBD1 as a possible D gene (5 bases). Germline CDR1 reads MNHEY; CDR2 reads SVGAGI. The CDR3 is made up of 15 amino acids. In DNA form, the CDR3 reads TGTGCCAGCAGTTGGGACGGGCAGCTGAACACTAAAGCTTTCTTT. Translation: CASSWDGQLNTKAFF.

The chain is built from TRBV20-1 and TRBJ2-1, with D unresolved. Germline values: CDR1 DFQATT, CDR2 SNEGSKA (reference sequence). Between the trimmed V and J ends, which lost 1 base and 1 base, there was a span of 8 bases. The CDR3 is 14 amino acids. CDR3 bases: TGCAGTGCTAGAGTGGGGTATTCCTACAATGAGCAGTTCTTC. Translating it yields CSARVGYSYNEQFF.

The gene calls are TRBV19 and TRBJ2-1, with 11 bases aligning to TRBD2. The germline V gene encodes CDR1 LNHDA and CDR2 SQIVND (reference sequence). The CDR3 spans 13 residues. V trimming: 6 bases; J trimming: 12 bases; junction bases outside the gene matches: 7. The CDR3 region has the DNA TGTGCCAGTAGGTTTCTAGCGGGAGGTGGGCAGTTCTTC. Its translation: CASRFLAGGGQFF.

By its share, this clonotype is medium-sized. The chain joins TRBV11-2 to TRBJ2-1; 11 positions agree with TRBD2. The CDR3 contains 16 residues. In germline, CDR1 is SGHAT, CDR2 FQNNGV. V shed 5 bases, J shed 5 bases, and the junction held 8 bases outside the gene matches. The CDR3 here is CASSHRGTSGHNEQFF. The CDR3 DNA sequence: TGTGCCAGCAGCCATCGCGGGACTAGCGGACACAATGAGCAGTTCTTC.

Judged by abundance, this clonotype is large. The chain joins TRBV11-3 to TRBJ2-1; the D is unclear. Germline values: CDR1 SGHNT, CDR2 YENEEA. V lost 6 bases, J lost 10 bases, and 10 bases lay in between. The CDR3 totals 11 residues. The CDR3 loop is CASSELGEQFF. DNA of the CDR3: TGTGCCAGCAGTGAATTGGGGGAGCAGTTCTTC.

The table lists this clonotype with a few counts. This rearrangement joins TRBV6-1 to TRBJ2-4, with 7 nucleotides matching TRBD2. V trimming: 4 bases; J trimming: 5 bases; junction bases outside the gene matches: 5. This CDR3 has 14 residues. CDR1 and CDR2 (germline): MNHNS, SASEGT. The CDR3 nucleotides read TGTGCCAGCAGTGGGGGGGGGGACCAAAACATTCAGTACTTC. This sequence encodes CASSGGGDQNIQYF.

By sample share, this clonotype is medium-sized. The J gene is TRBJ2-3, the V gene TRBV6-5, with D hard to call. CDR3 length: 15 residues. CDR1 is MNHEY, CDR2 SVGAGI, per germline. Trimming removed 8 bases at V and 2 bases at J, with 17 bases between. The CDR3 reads CASCVPLPYTDTQYF. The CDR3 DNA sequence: TGTGCCAGCTGTGTCCCCTTGCCCTACACAGATACGCAGTATTTT.

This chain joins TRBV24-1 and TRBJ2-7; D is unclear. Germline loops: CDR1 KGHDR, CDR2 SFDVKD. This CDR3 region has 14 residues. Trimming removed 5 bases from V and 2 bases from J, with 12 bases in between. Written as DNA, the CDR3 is TGTGCCACCAGTGGTGAAGGGCCTACCTACGAGCAGTACTTC. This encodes CATSGEGPTYEQYF.

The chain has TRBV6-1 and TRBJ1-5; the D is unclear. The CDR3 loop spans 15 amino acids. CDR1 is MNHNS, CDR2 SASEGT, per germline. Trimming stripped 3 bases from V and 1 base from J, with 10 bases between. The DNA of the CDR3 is TGTGCCAGCAGTGACGGACTTAGGAGCAATCAGCCCCAGCATTTT. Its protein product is CASSDGLRSNQPQHF.

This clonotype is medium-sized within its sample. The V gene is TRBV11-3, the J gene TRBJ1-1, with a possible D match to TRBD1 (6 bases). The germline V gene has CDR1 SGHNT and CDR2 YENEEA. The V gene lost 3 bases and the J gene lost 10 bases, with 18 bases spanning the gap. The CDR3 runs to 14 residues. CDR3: CASSFFGGSGRAFF. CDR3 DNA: TGTGCCAGCAGCTTTTTCGGGGGCTCGGGTCGAGCTTTCTTT.

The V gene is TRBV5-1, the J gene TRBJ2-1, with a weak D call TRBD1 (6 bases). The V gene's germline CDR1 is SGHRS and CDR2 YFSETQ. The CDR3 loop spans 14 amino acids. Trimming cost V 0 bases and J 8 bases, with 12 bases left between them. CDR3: CASSLVAGDDEQFF. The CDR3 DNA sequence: TGCGCCAGCAGCTTGGTCGCAGGGGACGATGAGCAGTTCTTC.

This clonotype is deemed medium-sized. The CDR3 protein is CASSLDFRVYQETQYF. In nucleotides, the CDR3 is TGTGCCAGCAGCTTAGATTTTCGGGTATACCAAGAGACCCAGTACTTC. The chain joins TRBV11-3 to TRBJ2-5; D remains ambiguous. The CDR3 consists of 16 residues. Germline lookup yields CDR1 SGHNT and CDR2 YENEEA. V was cut by 0 bases and J by 0 bases, with 11 bases left in between. Using reference TRBV11-3 and TRBJ2-5 for the parts outside the CDR3, the full variable domain is EAGVVQSPRYKIIEKKQPVAFWCNPISGHNTLYWYLQNLGQGPELLIRYENEEAVDDSQLPKDRFSAERLKGVDSTLKIQPAELGDSAVYLCASSLDFRVYQETQYFGPGTRLLVL.

Here the CDR3 DNA reads TGTGCCAGCACCCAAGGGGGGCTAGCGGGAGGGCAGGATACGCAGTATTTT. Its translation: CASTQGGLAGGQDTQYF. The V call is TRBV7-6, the J call TRBJ2-3; 12 positions agree with TRBD2. This CDR3 has 17 residues. The V gene's germline CDR1 is SGHVS and CDR2 FNYEAQ. V shed 7 bases and J 6 bases; nucleotides not matched to a gene: 14.

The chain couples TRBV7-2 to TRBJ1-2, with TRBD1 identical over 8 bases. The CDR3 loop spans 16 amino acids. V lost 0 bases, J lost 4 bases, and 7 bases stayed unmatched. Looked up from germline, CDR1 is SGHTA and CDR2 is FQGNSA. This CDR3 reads CASSLAGQGAGYGYTF. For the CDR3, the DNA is TGTGCCAGCAGCTTAGCGGGTCAGGGGGCGGGCTATGGCTACACCTTC.